Shown below are 3 T cell receptor beta chains from a single sample sequenced in a study of T cell responses to AZD1222 COVID-19 vaccine. TCRdb's table, derived via immunoSEQ multiplex PCR, lists solely in-frame clones and lacks some. The sample includes about 68,000 clones, just over 85% of them seen just once. Source: peripheral blood, taken on day 0 of AZD1222 vaccination. The receptors come from an adult in good health.

The chain carries TRBV6-2 or TRBV6-3 and TRBJ2-5; D uncertain. The CDR3 is 13 amino acids. The V gene lost 5 bases and the J gene lost 5 bases, with 12 bases spanning the gap. Germline CDR1 reads MNHEY; CDR2 reads SVGEGT. The CDR3 nucleotides read TGTGCCAGCAGTACCTTCGTACAGGAGACCCAGTACTTC. It specifies CASSTFVQETQYF.

This clone was seen only a few times. The V and J genes are TRBV10-3 and TRBJ2-6; TRBD1 matches at 7 bases. Trimming cost V 5 bases and J 14 bases; bases outside gene matches: 9. This CDR3 has 13 residues. Germline CDR1 and CDR2: ENHRY and SYGVKD. CDR3 region: CAISPPGQQFLTF. In nucleotides, the CDR3 is TGTGCCATCAGTCCCCCGGGACAGCAATTCCTGACTTTC.

This chain uses TRBV19 with TRBJ1-5, with TRBD1 as a possible D gene (5 bases). The germline gives CDR1 LNHDA, CDR2 SQIVND (reference sequence). The CDR3 consists of 14 residues. Trimming stripped 4 bases from V and 4 bases from J, with 11 bases between. CDR3 amino acids: CASSTTRGNQPQHF. The CDR3 region has the DNA TGTGCCAGTAGTACTACCCGGGGGAATCAGCCCCAGCATTTT.